Below are 9 T cell receptor delta chains sequenced from a single sample in a study of gamma-delta chains in newborns, infants, children. TCRdb fed the reads into CATT to redo clone calling. Of about 3,800 delta-chain clones detected, 1.9% appear once; the ten largest clones hold about 9.3%. The sample comprised blood. The receptors originated from a child who was a newborn, infant or young child, either healthy, febrile or measles-vaccinated (not recorded which).

By share, this clone counts as medium-sized. The genes are TRDV2 and TRDJ2; 10 bases are shared with TRDD3. The CDR3 extends over 15 amino acids. With 0 bases clipped from V and 4 bases from J, the junction kept 1 base outside the gene matches. Germline CDR1 reads GEAIGNYY; CDR2 reads EKD. CDR3 sequence (DNA): TGTGCCTGTGACACCGTGGGGGATACGACAGCACAACTCTTCTTT. Protein product: CACDTVGDTTAQLFF.

This clone was seen a few times. The rearrangement joins TRDV2 to TRDJ3; 8 bases are shared with TRDD3. This CDR3 region has 20 residues. V was clipped by 4 bases and J by 0 bases; unmatched bases: 13. CDR1 and CDR2 (germline): GEAIGNYY, EKD. The CDR3 loop is CACDRVLGATSSWDTRQMFF. Here the CDR3 DNA reads TGTGCCTGTGATCGTGTACTGGGGGCCACTAGCTCCTGGGACACCCGACAGATGTTTTTC.

This chain connects TRDV2 to TRDJ3; D not certain. From germline, CDR1 is GEAIGNYY and CDR2 EKD. Trimming pared 1 base from V and 0 bases from J, leaving 9 bases between. The CDR3 is 17 amino acids. The CDR3 coding sequence is TGTGCCTGTGACACAATCCAAAGCTCCTGGGACACCCGACAGATGTTTTTC. This encodes CACDTIQSSWDTRQMFF.

This clone turned up a few times. The chain combines TRDV2 with TRDJ2; TRDD3 agrees at 10 bases. The V and J ends lost 3 bases and 5 bases, in that order; junction bases with no gene match: 2. The CDR3 totals 14 residues. CDR1 is GEAIGNYY and CDR2 is EKD in the germline V gene. The CDR3 sequence: CACDAWGITAQLFF. The CDR3 nucleotides are TGTGCCTGTGACGCCTGGGGGATAACAGCACAACTCTTCTTT.

This clone is medium-sized (0.01 to 0.1%) within its sample. This CDR3 is also generated by other DNA sequences in the sample. The chain employs TRDV2 and TRDJ3; 8 bases are shared with TRDD3. CDR1 is GEAIGNYY and CDR2 is EKD in the germline V gene. Trimming took 1 base from V and 2 from J; bases not matched to a gene: 15. The CDR3 has 21 residues. In DNA form, the CDR3 reads TGTGCCTGTGACACAACGGTCAGTACTGGGGGCCCCCCCTGGGACACCCGACAGATGTTTTTC. The encoded protein is CACDTTVSTGGPPWDTRQMFF.

V usage is TRDV2 and J usage is TRDJ3, with TRDD3 matching 11 bases. Trimming at V came to 1 base and at J to 5 bases, leaving 6 bases not matched to a gene. CDR1 and CDR2 from the germline V gene are GEAIGNYY and EKD. The CDR3 spans 18 residues. The CDR3 DNA is TGTGCCTGTGACACTGGGGGATACGCTAACCGGGACACCCGACAGATGTTTTTC. Protein product: CACDTGGYANRDTRQMFF.

A few counts support this clone. This could be a read error, since a much larger clone is one nucleotide away. This chain uses TRDV2 with TRDJ3; 13 nucleotides align to TRDD3. V lost 1 base and J lost 0; bases outside the gene matches: 8. This CDR3 has 21 amino acids. Looked up from germline, CDR1 is GEAIGNYY and CDR2 is EKD. The CDR3 protein is CACDTLLGDTQCSWDTRQMFF. CDR3 DNA: TGTGCCTGTGACACTTTACTGGGGGATACGCAGTGCTCCTGGGACACCCGACAGATGTTTTTC.

Worth noting for this clone: At one of its ends the junction is not consistent with the germline gene, which may arise from a read error. The gene calls are TRDV2 and TRDJ3; 10 positions agree with TRDD3. CDR3 size: 18 residues. Germline loops: CDR1 GEAIGNYY, CDR2 EKD. The CDR3 DNA follows: TGTGCCTGTGACACCGGGGGATACGCGGAGTGGGGCACCCGACAGATGTTTTTC. Translated: CACDTGGYAEWGTRQMFF.

In this sample, this clone turned up a few times. With a much larger clone just one base away, this may be a read error. The chain uses TRDV2 and TRDJ3, with TRDD3 identical over 12 bases. The CDR3 has 20 residues. The germline gives CDR1 GEAIGNYY, CDR2 EKD. In nucleotides, the CDR3 is TGTGCCCGTGACACCGTACTGGGGGATACCGGCTCCTGGGACACCCGACAGATGTTTTTC. This codes for CARDTVLGDTGSWDTRQMFF.